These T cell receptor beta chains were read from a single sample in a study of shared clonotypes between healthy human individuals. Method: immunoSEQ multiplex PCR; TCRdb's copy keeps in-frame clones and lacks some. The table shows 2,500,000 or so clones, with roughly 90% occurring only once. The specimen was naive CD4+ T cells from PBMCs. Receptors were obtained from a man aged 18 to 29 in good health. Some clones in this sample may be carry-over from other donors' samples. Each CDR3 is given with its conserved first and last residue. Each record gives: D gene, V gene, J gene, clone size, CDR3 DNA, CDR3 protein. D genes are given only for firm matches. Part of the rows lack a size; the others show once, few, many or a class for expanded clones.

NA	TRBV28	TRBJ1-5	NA	TGTGCCAGCAGCGACATAGATCCGGGCAATCAGCCCCAGCATTTT	CASSDIDPGNQPQHF
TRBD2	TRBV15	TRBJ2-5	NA	TGTGCCACCAGCAGACCCTCACTAGCGGGAGAGACCCAGTACTTC	CATSRPSLAGETQYF
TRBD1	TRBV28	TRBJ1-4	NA	TGTGCCAGCATGAGGGGGCCCGGTGAAAAACTGTTTTTT	CASMRGPGEKLFF
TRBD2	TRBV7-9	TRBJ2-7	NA	TGTGCCAGCAGCTTAGTGGGACTAAGGGACCGCGAGCAGTACTTC	CASSLVGLRDREQYF
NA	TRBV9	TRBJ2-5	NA	TGTGCCAGCAGCGTAGTCGGAAGGATGGGAGAGACCCAGTACTTC	CASSVVGRMGETQYF
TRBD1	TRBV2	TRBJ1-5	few	TGTGCCACCCAGGGGGACAGCAATCAGCCCCAGCATTTT	CATQGDSNQPQHF
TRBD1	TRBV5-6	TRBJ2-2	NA	TGTGCCAGCAGCCAAGTGACAGGGGCCCTCTTGACCGGGGAGCTGTTTTTT	CASSQVTGALLTGELFF
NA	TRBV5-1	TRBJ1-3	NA	TGCGCCAGCAGCTTCGGATCGGTCTCTGGAAACACCATATATTTT	CASSFGSVSGNTIYF
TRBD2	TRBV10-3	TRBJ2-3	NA	TGTGCCATCAGTGGGGCAAGCGGGAGTACAGATACGCAGTATTTT	CAISGASGSTDTQYF
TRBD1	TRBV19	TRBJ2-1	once	TGTGCCAGTACCGGACAGGGGAACAATGAGCAGTTCTTC	CASTGQGNNEQFF
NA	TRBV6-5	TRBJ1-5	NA	TGTGCCAGCAGCAGGACGGGAGGGAGCAATCAGCCCCAGCATTTT	CASSRTGGSNQPQHF
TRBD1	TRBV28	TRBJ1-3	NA	TGTGCCAGCAGTTTGGGACAGGGCCACACCATATATTTT	CASSLGQGHTIYF
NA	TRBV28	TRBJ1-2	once	TGTGCCAGCAGTTTACTCCTGGGGGGGGCCTACACCTTC	CASSLLLGGAYTF
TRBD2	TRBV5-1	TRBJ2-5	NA	TGCGCCAGCAGCTCTCGGGGAAGGGCTAGCGGCTTTAAAGAGACCCAGTACTTC	CASSSRGRASGFKETQYF
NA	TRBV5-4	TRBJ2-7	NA	TGTGCCAGCAGGGTGGGACAAGCAGCCCACGAGCAGTACTTC	CASRVGQAAHEQYF
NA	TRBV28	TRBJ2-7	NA	TGTGCCAGCAGTCCCCCATCGACTAGCGAGCAGTACTTC	CASSPPSTSEQYF
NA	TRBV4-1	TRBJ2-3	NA	TGCGCCAGCAGCCAAGGCCCAGCGGGTTCACGAGATACGCAGTATTTT	CASSQGPAGSRDTQYF
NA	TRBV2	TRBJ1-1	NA	TGTGCCAGCAGTGTTGGGGAGGGCACTGAAGCTTTCTTT	CASSVGEGTEAFF
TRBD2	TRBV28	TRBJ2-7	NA	TGTGCCAGCAGTTTGCGCCGGACTAGCGGGAGGCGATCCGAGCAGTACTTC	CASSLRRTSGRRSEQYF
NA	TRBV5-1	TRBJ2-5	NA	TGCGCCAGCAGCTTTCGTGCCGGGACTGACCAAGAGACCCAGTACTTC	CASSFRAGTDQETQYF
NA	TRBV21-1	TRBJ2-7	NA	TGTGCCAGCAGCTCCCGGGACAGGGGGACATACGAGCAGTACTTC	CASSSRDRGTYEQYF
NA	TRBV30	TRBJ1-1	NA	TGTGCCTGGAGTATGGGGCCGGGGAGAGCTTTCTTT	CAWSMGPGRAFF
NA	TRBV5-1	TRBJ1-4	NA	TGCGCCAGCAGCTCGAGTAGAACAGGGAACGAAGAAAAACTGTTTTTT	CASSSSRTGNEEKLFF
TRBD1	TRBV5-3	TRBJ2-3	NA	TGTGCCAGAAGCTTGGCAGGGGGAGATACGCAGTATTTT	CARSLAGGDTQYF
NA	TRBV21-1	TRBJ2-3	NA	TGTGCCAGCAGCAGTGGGGGGCCCTTTCGCGACGATACGCAGTATTTT	CASSSGGPFRDDTQYF
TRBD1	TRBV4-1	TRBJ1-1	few	TGCGCCAGCAGCCAAGAACCAGGGGGATGGACTGAAGCTTTCTTT	CASSQEPGGWTEAFF
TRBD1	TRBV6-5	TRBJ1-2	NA	TGTGCCAGCAGTTACACGACAGGGCTCCGGGGCTACACCTTC	CASSYTTGLRGYTF
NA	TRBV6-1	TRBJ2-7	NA	TGTGCCAGCAGTTGGTTATTCTACGAGCAGTACTTC	CASSWLFYEQYF
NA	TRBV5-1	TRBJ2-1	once	TGCGCCAGCAGCTTGGCCATTGACTATTACAATGAGCAGTTCTTC	CASSLAIDYYNEQFF
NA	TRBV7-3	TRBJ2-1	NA	TGTGCCAGCAGCTTAATCGGGTCTGAGCAGTTCTTC	CASSLIGSEQFF
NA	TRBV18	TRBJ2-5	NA	TGTGCCAGCTCACCATCGGCTGGTCCCGGCTTCCAAGAGACCCAGTACTTC	CASSPSAGPGFQETQYF
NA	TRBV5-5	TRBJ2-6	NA	TGTGCCAGCAGCACCCCTGGTCTGGGGGCTATTTCTGGGGCCAACGTCCTGACTTTC	CASSTPGLGAISGANVLTF
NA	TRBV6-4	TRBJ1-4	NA	TGTGCCAGCCCCGAATGGACACCTAAAGCGTCTAAAGAAAAACTGTTTTTT	CASPEWTPKASKEKLFF
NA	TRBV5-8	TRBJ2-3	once	TGTGCCAGCAGCTTGGGCCCCGGGTATTCGGGCACAGATACGCAGTATTTT	CASSLGPGYSGTDTQYF
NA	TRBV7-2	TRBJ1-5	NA	TGTGCCAGCAGCTTAAACAGGGTGACCCAGCCCCAGCATTTT	CASSLNRVTQPQHF
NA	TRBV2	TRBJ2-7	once	TGTGCCAGCAGTGTCTTCGGGGCGTTGCAGTACTTC	CASSVFGALQYF
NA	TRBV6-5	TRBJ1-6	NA	TGTGCCAGCAGTTACTTGAATGCGGCTTCACCCCTCCACTTT	CASSYLNAASPLHF
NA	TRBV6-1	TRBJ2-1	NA	TGTGCCAGCAGGGTCCCCAATGAGCAGTTCTTC	CASRVPNEQFF
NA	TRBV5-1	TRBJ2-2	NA	TGCGCCAGCAGCGCGACAGTCACCGGGGAGCTGTTTTTT	CASSATVTGELFF